Listed below are T cell receptor beta chains from one sample, sequenced in a study of blood T cell repertoires in COVID-19. Sequencing used immunoSEQ multiplex PCR; TCRdb keeps in-frame clones, though not all of them. The table has almost 80,000 clones, roughly 80% seen once. The sample was peripheral blood. The receptors originated from a woman in her 70s with acute or convalescent COVID-19. CDR3s leave out the opening cysteine and the closing phenylalanine or tryptophan. Fields, in order: V gene, CDR3 protein.

>TRBV5-6
ASSFGGARGYT
>TRBV6-6
ASGDRAGENTEAF
>TRBV7-9
ASGAGASYEQY
>TRBV2
ASNKAAGSGEQY
>TRBV29-1
SVLGIYGYT
>TRBV5-4
ASSPGQGAEGEKLF
>TRBV6-5
ASTPGGTEAF
>TRBV5-1
ASSKVQGIYEQY
>TRBV6-4
ASSDVGLEGTDTQY
>TRBV29-1
SGTTSGRGEQF
>TRBV18
ASSPLSLAGVSGANVLT
>TRBV12-3/TRBV12-4
ASRLSGWTEAF
>TRBV7-2
ASSRQGMNTGELF
>TRBV3-1/TRBV3-2
ASSRDRTLYEQY
>TRBV19
ASSMVGSSYNEQF
>TRBV7-9
ASSLDRWQGENEQF
>TRBV7-9
ASSFTGKDNEQF
>TRBV4-1
ASSDTDLEQY
>TRBV4-1
ASSQMRLQPSYEQY
>TRBV6-6
ASRLGTPGDTQY
>TRBV4-1
ASSQVMTRNYGYT
>TRBV5-4
ASSLVRSSNEQY
>TRBV15
ATSRDGQPHYNEQF
>TRBV6-1
ASSGPSGRAQETQY
>TRBV3-1/TRBV3-2
ASSLRDRGRGEQY
>TRBV29-1
SVEDVLQGNEQF
>TRBV21-1
ASSKTRVSNYGYT
>TRBV3-1/TRBV3-2
ASSLTGSTNSPLH
>TRBV19
ASSTIAGLLQETQY
>TRBV19
ASSIRQGRADTQY
>TRBV10-2
ASSRLAEDNEQF
>TRBV7-8
ASSLSGVHEQY
>TRBV30
AWSMGQLQETQY
>TRBV3-1/TRBV3-2
ASSQLTSGYNEQF
>TRBV7-9
ASSIRDRGRIAGNTIY
>TRBV5-1
ASSLGLAGDADTQY
>TRBV2
ASSMDRGGHEQY
>TRBV6-5
ASSSSVETDTQY
>TRBV7-3
ASSFPQGYGYT
>TRBV2
ASVPGGGYGYT
>TRBV14
ASSAYVGGNEKLF
>TRBV10-3
AISGQGPGSGELF
>TRBV12-3/TRBV12-4
ASSVSGKETQY
>TRBV7-8
ASSTPHLVVASYNEQF
>TRBV18
ASSPSSTSTEQY
>TRBV5-1
ASSLAERNNEQF
>TRBV2
ASRAGTGFYNEQF
>TRBV10-3
AITQASSTDTQY
>TRBV7-3
ASSSGEGINTQY
>TRBV19
ASRDRQGLNEKLF
>TRBV4-2
ASSQVQEGGELF
>TRBV6-2/TRBV6-3
ASSYSSPYEQY